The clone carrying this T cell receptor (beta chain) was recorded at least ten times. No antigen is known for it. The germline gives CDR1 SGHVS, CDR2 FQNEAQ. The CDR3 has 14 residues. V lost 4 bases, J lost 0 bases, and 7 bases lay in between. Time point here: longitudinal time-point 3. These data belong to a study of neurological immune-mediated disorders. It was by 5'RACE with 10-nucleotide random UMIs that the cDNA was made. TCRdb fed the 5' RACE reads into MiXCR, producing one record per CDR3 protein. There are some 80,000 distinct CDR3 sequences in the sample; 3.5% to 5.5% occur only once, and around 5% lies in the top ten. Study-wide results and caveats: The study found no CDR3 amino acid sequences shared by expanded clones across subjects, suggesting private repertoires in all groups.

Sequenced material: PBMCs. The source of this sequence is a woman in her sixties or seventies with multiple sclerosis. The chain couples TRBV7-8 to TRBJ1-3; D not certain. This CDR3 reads CASSSETSGNTIYF. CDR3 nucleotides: TGTGCCAGCAGCTCCGAAACCTCTGGAAACACCATATATTTT.